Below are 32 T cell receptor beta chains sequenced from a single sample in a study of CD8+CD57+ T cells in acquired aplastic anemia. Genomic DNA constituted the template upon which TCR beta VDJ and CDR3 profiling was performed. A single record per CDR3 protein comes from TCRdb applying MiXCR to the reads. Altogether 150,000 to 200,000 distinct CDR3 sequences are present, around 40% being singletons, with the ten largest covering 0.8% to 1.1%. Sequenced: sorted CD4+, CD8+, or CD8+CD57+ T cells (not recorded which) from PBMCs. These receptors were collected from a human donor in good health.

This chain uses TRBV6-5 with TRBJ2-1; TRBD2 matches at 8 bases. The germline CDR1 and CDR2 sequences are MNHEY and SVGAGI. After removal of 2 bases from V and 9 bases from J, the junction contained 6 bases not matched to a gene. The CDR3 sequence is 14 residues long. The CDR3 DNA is TGTGCCAGCAGTTACCGAGCGGGAGTGGCTGAGCAGTTCTTC. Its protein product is CASSYRAGVAEQFF.

CDR3: CSARGAGGLTYEQYF. Here the CDR3 DNA reads TGCAGTGCTAGGGGAGCGGGAGGGCTAACCTACGAGCAGTACTTC. The rearrangement joins TRBV20-1 to TRBJ2-7, with TRBD2 identical over 10 bases. J gave up 2 bases and V 3 bases, and 7 bases lay outside the gene matches. CDR1 and CDR2 from the germline V gene are DFQATT and SNEGSKA (reference sequence). The CDR3 totals 15 residues.

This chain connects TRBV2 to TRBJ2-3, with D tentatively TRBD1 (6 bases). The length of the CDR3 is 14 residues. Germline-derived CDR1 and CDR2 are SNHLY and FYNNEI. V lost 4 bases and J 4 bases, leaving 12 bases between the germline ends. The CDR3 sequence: CASSATGWADTQYF. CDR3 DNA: TGTGCCAGCAGTGCGACAGGTTGGGCAGATACGCAGTATTTT.

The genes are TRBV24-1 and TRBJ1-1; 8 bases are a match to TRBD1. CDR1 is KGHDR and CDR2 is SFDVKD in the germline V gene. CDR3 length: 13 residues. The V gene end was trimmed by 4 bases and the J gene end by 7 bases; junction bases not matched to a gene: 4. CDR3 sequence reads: CATSDYRGIEAFF. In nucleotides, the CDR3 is TGTGCCACCAGTGACTACAGGGGGATTGAAGCTTTCTTT.

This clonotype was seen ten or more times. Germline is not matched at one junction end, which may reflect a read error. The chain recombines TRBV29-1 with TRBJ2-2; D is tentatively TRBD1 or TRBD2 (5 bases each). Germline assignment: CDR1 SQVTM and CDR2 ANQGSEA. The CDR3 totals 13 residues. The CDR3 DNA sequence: TGCAGCTTTGGGACGGGGAACGCCGGGGAGCTGTTTTTT. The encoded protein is CSFGTGNAGELFF.

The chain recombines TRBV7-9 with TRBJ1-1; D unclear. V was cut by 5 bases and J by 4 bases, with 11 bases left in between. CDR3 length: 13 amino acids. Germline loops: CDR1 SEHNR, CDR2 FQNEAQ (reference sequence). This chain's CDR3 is CASSLTQATEAFF. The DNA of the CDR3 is TGTGCCAGCAGCCTTACCCAGGCCACTGAAGCTTTCTTT.

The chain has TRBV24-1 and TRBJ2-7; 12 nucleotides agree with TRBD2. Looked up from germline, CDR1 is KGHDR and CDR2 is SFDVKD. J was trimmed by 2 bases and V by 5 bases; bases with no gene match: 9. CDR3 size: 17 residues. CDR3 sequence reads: CATSGPGTSGPTYEQYF. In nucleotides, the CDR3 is TGTGCCACCAGTGGGCCCGGGACTAGCGGGCCAACCTACGAGCAGTACTTC.

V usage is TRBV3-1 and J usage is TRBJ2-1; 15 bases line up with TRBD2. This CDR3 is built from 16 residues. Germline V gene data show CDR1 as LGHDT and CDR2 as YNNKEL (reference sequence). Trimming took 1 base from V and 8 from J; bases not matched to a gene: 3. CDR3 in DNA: TGTGCCAGCAGCCAAGGGACTAGCGGGGGGGCTGATGAGCAGTTCTTC. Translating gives CASSQGTSGGADEQFF.

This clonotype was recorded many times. In nucleotides, the CDR3 is TGTGCCAGCAGCTTAGGTAGCGGGGGGGTTTACAATGAGCAGTTCTTC. Amino acids: CASSLGSGGVYNEQFF. The chain couples TRBV11-2 to TRBJ2-1; 11 bases map to TRBD2. CDR1 is SGHAT and CDR2 is FQNNGV in the germline V gene. The J segment lost 4 bases and the V segment lost 1 base, leaving 3 bases of the junction unmatched. The CDR3 consists of 16 residues. Variable domain in full (rest from reference TRBV11-2 and TRBJ2-1): EAGVAQSPRYKIIEKRQSVAFWCNPISGHATLYWYQQILGQGPKLLIQFQNNGVVDDSQLPKDRFSAERLKGVDSTLKIQPAKLEDSAVYLCASSLGSGGVYNEQFFGPGTRLTVL.

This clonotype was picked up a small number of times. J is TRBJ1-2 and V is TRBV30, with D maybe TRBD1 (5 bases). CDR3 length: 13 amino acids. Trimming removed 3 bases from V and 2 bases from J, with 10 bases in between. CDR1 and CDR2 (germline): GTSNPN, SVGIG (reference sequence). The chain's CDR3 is CAWRPGGNYGYTF. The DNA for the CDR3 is TGTGCCTGGAGGCCCGGGGGGAACTATGGCTACACCTTC.

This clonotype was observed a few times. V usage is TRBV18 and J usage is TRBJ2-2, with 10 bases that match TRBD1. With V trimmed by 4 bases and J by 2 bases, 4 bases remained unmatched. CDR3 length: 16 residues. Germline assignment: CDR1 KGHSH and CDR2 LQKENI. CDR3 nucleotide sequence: TGTGCCAGCTCACGGGACAGGGGTCCAAACACCGGGGAGCTGTTTTTT. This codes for CASSRDRGPNTGELFF. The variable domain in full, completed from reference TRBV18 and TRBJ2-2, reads NAGVMQNPRHLVRRRGQEARLRCSPMKGHSHVYWYRQLPEEGLKFMVYLQKENIIDESGMPKERFSAEFPKEGPSILRIQQVVRGDSAAYFCASSRDRGPNTGELFFGEGSRLTVL.

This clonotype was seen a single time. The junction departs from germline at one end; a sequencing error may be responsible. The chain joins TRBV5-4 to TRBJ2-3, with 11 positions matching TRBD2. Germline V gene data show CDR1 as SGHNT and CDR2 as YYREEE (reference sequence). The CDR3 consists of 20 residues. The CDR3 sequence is CASSLSHPGLAVLSTDAQYF. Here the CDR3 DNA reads TGTGCCAGCAGCTTGTCCCACCCGGGACTAGCGGTTCTGAGCACAGATGCGCAGTATTTT.

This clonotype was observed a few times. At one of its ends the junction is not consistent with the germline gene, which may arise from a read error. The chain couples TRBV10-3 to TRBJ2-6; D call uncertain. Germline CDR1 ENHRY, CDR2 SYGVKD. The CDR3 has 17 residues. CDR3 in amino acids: CASSGLIMGSGANVLTF. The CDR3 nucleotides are TGTGCCAGCAGTGGGCTTATTATGGGCTCTGGGGCCAACGTCCTGACTTTC.

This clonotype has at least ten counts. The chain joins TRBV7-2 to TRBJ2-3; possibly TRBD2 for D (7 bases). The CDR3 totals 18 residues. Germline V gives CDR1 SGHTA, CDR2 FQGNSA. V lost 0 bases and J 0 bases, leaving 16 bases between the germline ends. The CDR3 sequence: CASSLARSGGLSTDTQYF. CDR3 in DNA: TGTGCCAGCAGCTTAGCGCGGTCGGGGGGCCTTAGCACAGATACGCAGTATTTT.

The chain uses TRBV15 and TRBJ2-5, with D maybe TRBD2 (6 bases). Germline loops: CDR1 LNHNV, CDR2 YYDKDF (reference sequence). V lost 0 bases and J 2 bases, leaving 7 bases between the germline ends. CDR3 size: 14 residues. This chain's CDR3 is CATSRDLAQETQYF. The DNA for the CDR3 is TGTGCCACCAGCAGAGATCTAGCGCAAGAGACCCAGTACTTC.

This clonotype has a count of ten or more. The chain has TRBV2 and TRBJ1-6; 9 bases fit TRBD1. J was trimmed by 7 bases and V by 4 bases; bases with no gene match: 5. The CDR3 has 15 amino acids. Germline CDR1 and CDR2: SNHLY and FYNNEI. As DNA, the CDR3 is TGTGCCAGCAGTGGGGCGACAGGGGGAAATTCACCCCTCCACTTT. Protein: CASSGATGGNSPLHF.

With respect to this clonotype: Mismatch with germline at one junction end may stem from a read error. CDR3 coding DNA: TGTGCCAGCAGCCCCCGTTTGCTAGCGGGGGACAATGAGCAGTCCTTC. Its translation: CASSPRLLAGDNEQSF. The rearrangement links TRBV11-2 to TRBJ2-1, with TRBD2 matching over 10 bases. CDR3 length: 16 amino acids. Germline V gene lookup returns CDR1 SGHAT and CDR2 FQNNGV.

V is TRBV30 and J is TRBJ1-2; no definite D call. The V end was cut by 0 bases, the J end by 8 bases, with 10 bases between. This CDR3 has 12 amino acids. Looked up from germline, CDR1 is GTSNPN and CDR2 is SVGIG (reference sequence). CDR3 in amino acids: CAWSVSPGGYTF. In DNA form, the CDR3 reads TGTGCCTGGAGTGTTAGCCCTGGCGGCTACACCTTC.

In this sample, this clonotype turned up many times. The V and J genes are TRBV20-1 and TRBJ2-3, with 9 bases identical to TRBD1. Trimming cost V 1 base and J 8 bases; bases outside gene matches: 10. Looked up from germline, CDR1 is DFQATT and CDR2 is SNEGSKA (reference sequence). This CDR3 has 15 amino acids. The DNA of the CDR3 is TGCAGTGCTAGAGGCCCGGGACAGGGACGCGGTACGCAGTATTTT. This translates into CSARGPGQGRGTQYF.

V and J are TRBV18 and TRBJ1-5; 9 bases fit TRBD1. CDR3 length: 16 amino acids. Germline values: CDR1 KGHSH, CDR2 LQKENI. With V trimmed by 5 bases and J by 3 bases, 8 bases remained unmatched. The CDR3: CASSTKQGASNQPQHF. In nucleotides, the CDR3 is TGTGCCAGCTCAACGAAACAGGGGGCCTCCAATCAGCCCCAGCATTTT.

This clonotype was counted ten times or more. The CDR3 nucleotides read TGTGCCAGCAGCCCCGGACCGGGACAGAACTATGGCTACACCTTC. Amino acids: CASSPGPGQNYGYTF. The rearrangement uses TRBV7-2 and TRBJ1-2, with 7 positions matching TRBD1. V dropped 5 bases and J dropped 2; count of bases not matched to a gene: 8. The CDR3 contains 15 residues. The germline V gene has CDR1 SGHTA and CDR2 FQGNSA.

For the CDR3, the DNA is TGCAGTGCCGGGCCACAGACGAACACTGAAGCTTTCTTT. Protein sequence: CSAGPQTNTEAFF. V usage is TRBV20-1 and J usage is TRBJ1-1; no definite D call. The CDR3 contains 13 residues. Per germline, CDR1 DFQATT and CDR2 SNEGSKA (reference sequence). Trimming cost V 6 bases and J 1 base, with 12 bases left between them.

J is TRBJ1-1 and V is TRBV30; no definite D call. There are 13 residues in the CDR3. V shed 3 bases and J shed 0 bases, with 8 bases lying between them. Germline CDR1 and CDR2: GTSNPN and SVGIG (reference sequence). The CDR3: CAWRETLNTEAFF. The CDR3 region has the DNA TGTGCCTGGAGGGAAACATTGAACACTGAAGCTTTCTTT.

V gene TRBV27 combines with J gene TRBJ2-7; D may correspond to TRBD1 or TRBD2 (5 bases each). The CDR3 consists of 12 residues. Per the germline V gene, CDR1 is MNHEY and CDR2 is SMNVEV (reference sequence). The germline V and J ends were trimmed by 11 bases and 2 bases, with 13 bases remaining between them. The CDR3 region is CAAGRGAYEQYF. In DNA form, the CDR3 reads TGTGCCGCAGGAAGAGGGGCCTACGAGCAGTACTTC.

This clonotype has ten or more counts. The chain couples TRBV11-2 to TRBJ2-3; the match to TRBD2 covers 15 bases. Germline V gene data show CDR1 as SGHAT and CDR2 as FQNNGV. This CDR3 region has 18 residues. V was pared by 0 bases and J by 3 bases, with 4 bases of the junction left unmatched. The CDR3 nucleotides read TGTGCCAGCAGCTTAGACGGACTAGCGGGGGGGCTAACAGATACGCAGTATTTT. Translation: CASSLDGLAGGLTDTQYF.

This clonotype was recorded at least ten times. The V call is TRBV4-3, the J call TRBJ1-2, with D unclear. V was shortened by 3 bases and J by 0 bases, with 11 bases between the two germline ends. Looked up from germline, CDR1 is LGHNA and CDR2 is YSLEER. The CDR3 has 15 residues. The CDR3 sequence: CASSQRNRANYGYTF. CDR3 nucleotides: TGCGCCAGCAGCCAGCGGAACAGAGCTAACTATGGCTACACCTTC.

CDR3 protein: CANLRTESLKTSYNEQFF. DNA for the CDR3: TGTGCCAACCTCCGGACAGAGTCTCTTAAGACCTCCTACAATGAGCAGTTCTTC. The chain couples TRBV2 to TRBJ2-1, with D possibly matching TRBD1 (6 bases). In germline, CDR1 is SNHLY, CDR2 FYNNEI. This CDR3 region has 18 residues. Trimming removed 10 bases from V and 0 bases from J, with 25 bases in between.

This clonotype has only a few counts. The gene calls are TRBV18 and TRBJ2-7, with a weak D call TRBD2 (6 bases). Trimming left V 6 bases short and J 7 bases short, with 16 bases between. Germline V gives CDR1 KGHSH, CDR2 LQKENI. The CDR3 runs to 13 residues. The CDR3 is CASSRDGLREQYF. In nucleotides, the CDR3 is TGTGCCAGCTCGCGGGACGGTTTGAGGGAGCAGTACTTC. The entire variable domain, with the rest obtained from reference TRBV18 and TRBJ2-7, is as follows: NAGVMQNPRHLVRRRGQEARLRCSPMKGHSHVYWYRQLPEEGLKFMVYLQKENIIDESGMPKERFSAEFPKEGPSILRIQQVVRGDSAAYFCASSRDGLREQYFGPGTRLTVT.

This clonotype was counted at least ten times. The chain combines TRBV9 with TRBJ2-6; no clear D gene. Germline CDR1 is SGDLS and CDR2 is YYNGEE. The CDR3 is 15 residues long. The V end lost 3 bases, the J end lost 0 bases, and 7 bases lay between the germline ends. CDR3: CASSAVHSGANVLTF. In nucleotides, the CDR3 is TGTGCCAGCAGCGCCGTCCACTCTGGGGCCAACGTCCTGACTTTC.

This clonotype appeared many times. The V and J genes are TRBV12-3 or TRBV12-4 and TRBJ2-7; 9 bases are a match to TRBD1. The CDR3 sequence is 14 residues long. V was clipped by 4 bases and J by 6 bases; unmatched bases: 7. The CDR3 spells CASSSRDRAGEQYF. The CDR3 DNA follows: TGTGCCAGCAGTTCACGGGACAGGGCTGGCGAGCAGTACTTC.

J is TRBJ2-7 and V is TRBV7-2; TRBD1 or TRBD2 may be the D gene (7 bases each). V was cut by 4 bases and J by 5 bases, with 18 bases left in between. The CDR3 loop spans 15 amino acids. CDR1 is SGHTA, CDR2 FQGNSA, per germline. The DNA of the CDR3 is TGTGCCAGCAGCTCGTTTCGGACAGGACTAGACGAGCAGTACTTC. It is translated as CASSSFRTGLDEQYF. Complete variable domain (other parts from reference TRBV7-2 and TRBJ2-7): GAGVSQSPSNKVTEKGKDVELRCDPISGHTALYWYRQSLGQGLEFLIYFQGNSAPDKSGLPSDRFSAERTGGSVSTLTIQRTQQEDSAVYLCASSSFRTGLDEQYFGPGTRLTVT.

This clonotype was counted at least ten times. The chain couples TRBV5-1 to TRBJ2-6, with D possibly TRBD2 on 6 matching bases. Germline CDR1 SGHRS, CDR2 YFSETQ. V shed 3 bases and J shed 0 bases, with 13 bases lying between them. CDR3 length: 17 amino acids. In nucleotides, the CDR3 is TGCGCCAGCAGCTATGGGGACTTCTACTCTGGGGCCAACGTCCTGACTTTC. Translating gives CASSYGDFYSGANVLTF.